This paragraph reports one TCR beta chain. Its antigen is still unknown. V was cut by 0 bases and J by 5 bases, with 15 bases left in between. CDR3 length equals 15 residues. Germline CDR1 and CDR2: GTSNPN and SVGIG (reference sequence). Every donor was a healthy person donating bone marrow. This record comes from a study of cytomegalovirus exposure and HLA in healthy donors. With 60 Vbeta and 13 Jbeta primers, the PCR was carried out. Libraries were prepared by immunoSEQ multiplex PCR; TCRdb keeps only in-frame clonotypes and omits some of them. In the table there are approximately 130,000 clones, over 75% of which are singletons. Findings and limits, study-wide: A few of the chains that were CMV-associated were confirmed in vitro to be specific for CMV antigens. Later analysis identified a missense DCLRE1C variant that was linked to TCR beta V- and J-gene trimming.

This sequence was found in a boy between 10 and 17 years old in good health and CMV-seronegative. V is TRBV30 and J is TRBJ2-3, with D possibly TRBD1 on 6 matching bases. The sequencing input was PBMCs. The CDR3 region is CAWSVGGGSGDTQYF. DNA for the CDR3: TGTGCCTGGAGTGTAGGTGGGGGCTCGGGAGATACGCAGTATTTT.